These T cell receptor beta chains were read from a single sample in a study of T-cell memory formation after mild COVID-19. TCRdb analysed the 5' RACE reads with MiXCR anew, one entry per CDR3 protein. The table lists 300,000 to 350,000 distinct CDR3 sequences, just under 20% of them singletons. The source material was PBMCs or a T cell subset sorted from them (not recorded which). The receptors originated from a man in his late teens or twenties who had mild COVID-19 (a few samples of this study predate the infection). Cell type and time point are not known. The CDR3 runs from the conserved cysteine through the conserved F or W. A D gene is named only where the DNA matches it firmly. Size values are once, few and many counts, or a class for expanded clones, and some rows have none.

.	TRBV7-9	.	TRBJ1-1	TGTGCCAGCAGCTTAACGGAGATGAACACTGAAGCTTTCTTT	CASSLTEMNTEAFF
few	TRBV4-2	.	TRBJ2-7	TGTGCCAGCAGCCATCAGGGTACGGACTACGAGCAGTACTTC	CASSHQGTDYEQYF
.	TRBV20-1	.	TRBJ1-3	TGCAGTGCTAGCCCCAGGGCGAGCTCTGGAAACACCATATATTTT	CSASPRASSGNTIYF
.	TRBV30	.	TRBJ1-6	TGTGCCTGGAGTGTACGGGCGAGCGGTTCACCCCTCCACTTT	CAWSVRASGSPLHF
.	TRBV3-1	.	TRBJ1-5	TGTGCCAGCAGCCAAACGAACAGCTTGAATCAGCCCCAGCATTTT	CASSQTNSLNQPQHF
few	TRBV6-5	.	TRBJ1-1	TGTGCCAGCAGTTACTCGTTAGTCCGGGGGGGGACTGAAGCTTTCTTT	CASSYSLVRGGTEAFF
few	TRBV7-9	.	TRBJ2-6	TGTGCCAGCAGCTTATTGGCTACTGGGGCCAACGTCCTGACTTTC	CASSLLATGANVLTF
.	TRBV11-2	.	TRBJ1-3	TGTGCCAGCAGTTTCAAGGGCAGGGTTGGAAACACCATATATTTT	CASSFKGRVGNTIYF
few	TRBV9	TRBD2	TRBJ2-1	TGTGCCAGCAGCGTCGGACTAGCGGGGTCCTCAAGCTCCTACAATGAGCAGTTCTTC	CASSVGLAGSSSSYNEQFF
.	TRBV29-1	.	TRBJ2-1	TGCAGCGTTGTAGTTTCGGCTGGTGAGCAGTTCTTC	CSVVVSAGEQFF
.	TRBV24-1	TRBD2	TRBJ2-1	TGTGCCACCAGTGATTTCGGGAGGGCTTTCAATGAGCAGTTCTTC	CATSDFGRAFNEQFF
few	TRBV7-2	.	TRBJ1-1	TGTGCCAGCAGCCAGCTACCGGGACAAGAAGCTTTCTTT	CASSQLPGQEAFF
few	TRBV7-2	TRBD2	TRBJ2-4	TGTGCCAGCAGAGCTAGCGGGGGGGCCGACATTCAGTACTTC	CASRASGGADIQYF
.	TRBV29-1	.	TRBJ2-3	TGCAGCGTTGAAACGGGGCGGGATACGCAGTATTTT	CSVETGRDTQYF
few	TRBV3-1	TRBD1	TRBJ1-4	TGTGCCAGCAGCGGGAGGGACAGGGGGGAAAAACTGTTTTTT	CASSGRDRGEKLFF
few	TRBV3-1	.	TRBJ1-1	TGTGCCAGCAGCTCGACCGTTGAAGCTTTCTTT	CASSSTVEAFF
.	TRBV6-5	.	TRBJ1-2	TGTGCCAGCAGTTACTCCACGGCTCATGGCTACACCTTC	CASSYSTAHGYTF
.	TRBV7-2	TRBD1	TRBJ1-1	TGTGCCAGCAGCGGGGACAGGGGGCGGTTGGACACTGAAGCTTTCTTT	CASSGDRGRLDTEAFF
.	TRBV24-1	.	TRBJ1-2	TGTGCCACCAGTGATCTCCGGGTTAACTATGGCTACACCTTC	CATSDLRVNYGYTF
.	TRBV7-9	.	TRBJ1-1	TGTGCCTCTAATTTGAACACTGAAGCTTTCTTT	CASNLNTEAFF
.	TRBV7-9	.	TRBJ1-1	TGTGCCAGCAGCTTAACCGAGGGGGGGAACACTGAAGCTTTCTTT	CASSLTEGGNTEAFF
.	TRBV24-1	.	TRBJ2-2	TGTGCCACCAGTGAAACTAGTTACAGCGCGAACACCGGGGAGCTGTTTTTT	CATSETSYSANTGELFF
.	TRBV10-2	.	TRBJ2-1	TGCGCCAGCAGGAGCGGGGCAGGGGGCTTGTATGAGCAGTTCTTC	CASRSGAGGLYEQFF
few	TRBV12-3/TRBV12-4	.	TRBJ1-2	TGTGCCAGCAGTTTTCAGGGTAACTATGGCTACACCTTC	CASSFQGNYGYTF
few	TRBV6-1	.	TRBJ1-2	TGTGCCAGCAGTGAGGTAACAGGGTCCGGCTATGGCTACACCTTC	CASSEVTGSGYGYTF
.	TRBV4-1	TRBD2	TRBJ2-7	TGCGCCAGCAGCCAAGGAAGTGTTGGCGGGGGAACGTACGAGCAGTACTTC	CASSQGSVGGGTYEQYF
few	TRBV27	.	TRBJ2-1	TGTGCCAGCAACCCCCAGTTCTTC	CASNPQFF
.	TRBV11-3	.	TRBJ2-2	TGTGCCAGCAGCTTAGCTCCACAGGTGGCCGGGGAGCTGTTTTTT	CASSLAPQVAGELFF
.	TRBV7-2	.	TRBJ2-5	TGTGCCAGCAGCTTTAACACGGGGGGCGGGACCCAGTACTTC	CASSFNTGGGTQYF
.	TRBV28	.	TRBJ2-4	TGTGCCAGCAGTGTGCTCGTAAGGACACAGGGAGACATTCAGTACTTC	CASSVLVRTQGDIQYF
few	TRBV18	.	TRBJ1-5	TGTGCCAGCTCGCCCGGGCCGCGCAATCAGCCCCAGCATTTT	CASSPGPRNQPQHF
.	TRBV28	TRBD1	TRBJ2-5	TGTGCCAGCAGGGTTAGGACAGGGGAAGAGACCCAGTACTTC	CASRVRTGEETQYF
few	TRBV7-3	.	TRBJ2-4	TGTGCCAGCAGCTTAACGGGGAAAACCAAAAACATTCAGTACTTC	CASSLTGKTKNIQYF